The 8 T cell receptor beta chains reported below all come from one sample, sequenced in a study of shared clonotypes between healthy human individuals. Data came from immunoSEQ multiplex PCR; TCRdb stores just in-frame clones and leaves some out. Among under 1,100,000 clones, roughly 80% were seen once, and the ten largest hold approximately 1.5%. Sequencing used memory CD4+ T cells sorted from blood. Subset defined: CD45RA-negative fraction. Receptor source: a man between 18 and 35 years old in good health.

This clone was observed a handful of times. The chain couples TRBV11-2 to TRBJ2-7, with D possibly being TRBD1 or TRBD2 (6 bases each). Trimming removed 5 bases from V and 2 bases from J, with 19 bases in between. This CDR3 comprises 16 residues. Germline lookup yields CDR1 SGHAT and CDR2 FQNNGV. The CDR3 nucleotides are TGTGCCAGCAGCCCCGGTCGGTACAGGGAGGCCTACGAGCAGTACTTC. Its translation: CASSPGRYREAYEQYF.

CDR3 sequence (DNA): TGTGCCAGCAGTTCCGGGACAGGGCTCAACACCGGGGAGCTGTTTTTT. It codes for CASSSGTGLNTGELFF. The rearrangement links TRBV6-5 to TRBJ2-2, with 9 bases aligning to TRBD1. The CDR3 runs 16 residues. V shed 4 bases and J 2 bases; nucleotides not matched to a gene: 5. Per the germline V gene, CDR1 is MNHEY and CDR2 is SVGAGI.

V and J are TRBV4-1 and TRBJ2-7; TRBD1 is a possible D gene (6 bases). In germline, CDR1 is MGHRA, CDR2 YSYEKL. V lost 3 bases, J lost 2 bases, and 14 bases lay in between. The length of the CDR3 is 15 residues. This CDR3 is CASSQGGGLAYEQYF. In DNA, the CDR3 is TGCGCCAGCAGCCAGGGTGGGGGCCTTGCCTACGAGCAGTACTTC.

The genes are TRBV28 and TRBJ2-7; TRBD1 aligns across 12 bases. Germline trimming cut 4 bases from V and 5 bases from J; bases unmatched to any gene: 6. This CDR3 has 15 amino acids. Germline V gene data show CDR1 as MDHEN and CDR2 as SYDVKM. CDR3: CASSSGTGGWNEQYF. CDR3 bases: TGTGCCAGCAGTTCAGGGACAGGGGGCTGGAACGAGCAGTACTTC.

The rearrangement joins TRBV14 to TRBJ1-2; 8 bases line up with TRBD1. In germline, CDR1 is SGHDN, CDR2 FVKESK. V lost 4 bases to trimming and J lost 4 bases; unmatched junction nucleotides: 14. This CDR3 has 17 amino acids. This chain's CDR3 is CASSPAGAGTGAYGYTF. The CDR3 region has the DNA TGTGCCAGCAGCCCGGCGGGGGCAGGGACAGGAGCCTATGGCTACACCTTC.

This clone showed up just a few times. Other nucleotide sequences in the sample specify the same CDR3. The gene calls are TRBV30 and TRBJ1-1; D not certain. V lost 2 bases and J 8 bases, leaving 9 bases between the germline ends. The CDR3 runs 11 residues. Germline CDR1 GTSNPN, CDR2 SVGIG (reference sequence). CDR3 loop: CAWSPTREAFF. CDR3 nucleotide sequence: TGTGCCTGGAGTCCTACCAGGGAAGCTTTCTTT. Full variable domain (remainder filled in from reference TRBV30 and TRBJ1-1): SQTIHQWPATLVQPVGSPLSLECTVEGTSNPNLYWYRQAAGRGLQLLFYSVGIGQISSEVPQNLSASRPQDRQFILSSKKLLLSDSGFYLCAWSPTREAFFGQGTRLTVV.

This clone was counted once. The chain employs TRBV5-1 and TRBJ2-7; D perhaps matches TRBD1 (7 bases). This CDR3 comprises 14 residues. Germline V CDR1 and CDR2: SGHRS, YFSETQ. V gave up 3 bases and J gave up 2 bases, with 12 bases separating them. CDR3 loop: CASSSSGGTYEQYF. CDR3 nucleotides: TGCGCCAGCAGCTCCTCAGGGGGGACCTACGAGCAGTACTTC.

This clone was seen only once. The rearrangement joins TRBV6-1 to TRBJ2-3, with a possible D match to TRBD2 (6 bases). Germline V gene lookup returns CDR1 MNHNS and CDR2 SASEGT. Trimming removed 7 bases from V and 0 bases from J, with 11 bases in between. CDR3 length: 14 residues. In nucleotides, the CDR3 is TGTGCCAGCATTAGGGACTTTAGCACAGATACGCAGTATTTT. Its translation is CASIRDFSTDTQYF.